A selection of T cell receptor beta chains follows, all from one sample in a study of OX40 agonist ivuxolimab in advanced cancers. Method: immunoSEQ multiplex PCR; TCRdb's copy keeps in-frame clones and lacks some. This table holds roughly 70,000 clones, about 83% found once. The specimen comprised CD4+ or CD8+ T cells sorted from blood, sampled in a trial of the OX40 agonist ivuxolimab. Receptors originate from an adult with an advanced solid tumor such as melanoma, head and neck, liver or kidney cancer. Both conserved end residues are part of each CDR3. The order of the fields is V gene, J gene, D gene, clone size, CDR3 DNA, CDR3 protein. D genes are given only for firm matches. Clone size, where shown, is once, few, many, or a class for clones that have expanded.

v_gene: TRBV18
j_gene: TRBJ2-1
d_gene: TRBD2
abundance: .
CDR3nt: TGTGCCAGCTCACCACGCACCGGGGGGGATAAAAACAATGAGCAGTTCTTC
CDR3aa: CASSPRTGGDKNNEQFF

v_gene: TRBV6-5
j_gene: TRBJ1-4
d_gene: TRBD1
abundance: few
CDR3nt: TGTGCCAGCAGTGGACAGGCCCTAGGTAGCGAAAAACTGTTTTTT
CDR3aa: CASSGQALGSEKLFF

v_gene: TRBV2
j_gene: TRBJ2-7
d_gene: .
abundance: .
CDR3nt: TGTGCCAGCAGAATACTACAGAACTCCTACGAGCAGTACTTC
CDR3aa: CASRILQNSYEQYF

v_gene: TRBV5-4
j_gene: TRBJ2-1
d_gene: TRBD1
abundance: .
CDR3nt: TGTGCCAGCGACAGGGGGGTCGGCAATGAGCAGTTCTTC
CDR3aa: CASDRGVGNEQFF

v_gene: TRBV6-1
j_gene: TRBJ1-1
d_gene: .
abundance: once
CDR3nt: TGTGCCAGCAGTGACACGGGACGCACTGAAGCTTTCTTT
CDR3aa: CASSDTGRTEAFF

v_gene: TRBV7-2
j_gene: TRBJ2-7
d_gene: .
abundance: .
CDR3nt: TGTGCCAGCAGCCTTACTTTCCAGGACGAGCAGTACTTC
CDR3aa: CASSLTFQDEQYF

v_gene: TRBV1
j_gene: TRBJ1-6
d_gene: .
abundance: .
CDR3nt: TGCACCAGCAGCCAGTCGTCAAACGTGGACGGAAGAAAAAATTCACCCCTCCACTTT
CDR3aa: CTSSQSSNVDGRKNSPLHF

v_gene: TRBV12-5
j_gene: TRBJ2-2
d_gene: .
abundance: .
CDR3nt: TGTGCTAGTGGTTCGCTACCAGGGAGGACCGGGGAGCTGTTTTTT
CDR3aa: CASGSLPGRTGELFF

v_gene: TRBV18
j_gene: TRBJ1-1
d_gene: .
abundance: .
CDR3nt: TGTGCCAGCTCACTAAGGGAGACAGCGAACACTGAAGCTTTCTTT
CDR3aa: CASSLRETANTEAFF

v_gene: TRBV29-1
j_gene: TRBJ2-5
d_gene: .
abundance: .
CDR3nt: TGCAGCGTTTTTGGAGGGGCCAAGGAGACCCAGTACTTC
CDR3aa: CSVFGGAKETQYF

v_gene: TRBV4-3
j_gene: TRBJ1-1
d_gene: .
abundance: .
CDR3nt: TGCGCCAGCAGCCAAGGAGCGTTGGGCCGGAACACTGAAGCTTTCTTT
CDR3aa: CASSQGALGRNTEAFF

v_gene: TRBV11-2
j_gene: TRBJ2-1
d_gene: .
abundance: .
CDR3nt: TGTGCCAGCAGCTTAGGGTTCTATTACAATGAGCAGTTCTTC
CDR3aa: CASSLGFYYNEQFF

v_gene: TRBV7-9
j_gene: TRBJ1-2
d_gene: .
abundance: .
CDR3nt: TGTGCCAGCAGCCCCGGGGCATTAGCGAGTAACTATGGCTACACCTTC
CDR3aa: CASSPGALASNYGYTF

v_gene: TRBV7-5
j_gene: TRBJ1-6
d_gene: .
abundance: .
CDR3nt: TGTGCCAGAAGCCCCCACCCCGGGACCGTCTGTTCACCCCTCCACTTT
CDR3aa: CARSPHPGTVCSPLHF

v_gene: TRBV7-3
j_gene: TRBJ2-2
d_gene: .
abundance: .
CDR3nt: TGTGCCAGCAGCGCAAACGCTATTACGAACACCGGGGAGCTGTTTTTT
CDR3aa: CASSANAITNTGELFF

v_gene: TRBV27
j_gene: TRBJ1-1
d_gene: .
abundance: .
CDR3nt: TGTGCCAGCAGCCTTACAGTCTACACTGAAGCTTTCTTT
CDR3aa: CASSLTVYTEAFF

v_gene: TRBV5-1
j_gene: TRBJ2-3
d_gene: .
abundance: once
CDR3nt: TGCGCCAGCAGCTTGGGGATAACAGGCGCTACAGATACGCAGTATTTT
CDR3aa: CASSLGITGATDTQYF

v_gene: TRBV19
j_gene: TRBJ1-1
d_gene: .
abundance: .
CDR3nt: TGTGCCAGTAAGGATTTGAACACTGAAGCTTTCTTT
CDR3aa: CASKDLNTEAFF

v_gene: TRBV15
j_gene: TRBJ2-7
d_gene: TRBD1
abundance: .
CDR3nt: TGTGCCACCAGCCCCCGGGACAGCACTTACGAGCAGTACTTC
CDR3aa: CATSPRDSTYEQYF

v_gene: TRBV5-4
j_gene: TRBJ2-5
d_gene: .
abundance: .
CDR3nt: TGTGCCAGCAGCCAGGGGTTAGGGCAAGAGACCCAGTACTTC
CDR3aa: CASSQGLGQETQYF

v_gene: TRBV2
j_gene: TRBJ1-5
d_gene: .
abundance: .
CDR3nt: TGTGCCAGCGGGCTGGGGGGGCCCTATAGCAATCAGCCCCAGCATTTT
CDR3aa: CASGLGGPYSNQPQHF

v_gene: TRBV7-2
j_gene: TRBJ2-3
d_gene: .
abundance: .
CDR3nt: TGTGCCAGCAGCTTAGCGCCCGGGTTGGTGACAGATACGCAGTATTTT
CDR3aa: CASSLAPGLVTDTQYF

v_gene: TRBV6-5
j_gene: TRBJ2-1
d_gene: .
abundance: once
CDR3nt: TGTGCCAGCCAGACGGGGGGGGAGGGGGCCAATGAGCAGTTCTTC
CDR3aa: CASQTGGEGANEQFF

v_gene: TRBV11-2
j_gene: TRBJ2-6
d_gene: TRBD1
abundance: .
CDR3nt: TGTGCCAGCAGCCCCAGGGGGCCTTCCGGGGCCAACGTCCTGACTTTC
CDR3aa: CASSPRGPSGANVLTF

v_gene: TRBV6-5
j_gene: TRBJ2-1
d_gene: TRBD2
abundance: .
CDR3nt: TGTGCCAGCAGAAGCGGGGGGGCCGACAATGAGCAGTTCTTC
CDR3aa: CASRSGGADNEQFF

v_gene: TRBV10-3
j_gene: TRBJ1-2
d_gene: TRBD1
abundance: .
CDR3nt: TGTGCCATCAGTGAGTCCGGACAGGGAGGTAGGGGCTACACCTTC
CDR3aa: CAISESGQGGRGYTF

v_gene: TRBV5-1
j_gene: TRBJ2-2
d_gene: .
abundance: .
CDR3nt: TGCGCCAGCAGCTCCACACTAGTTCCCGGGGAGCTGTTTTTT
CDR3aa: CASSSTLVPGELFF

v_gene: TRBV25-1
j_gene: TRBJ1-1
d_gene: .
abundance: .
CDR3nt: TGTGCCAGCAGTGGGCAGCCAAACACTGAAGCTTTCTTT
CDR3aa: CASSGQPNTEAFF

v_gene: TRBV27
j_gene: TRBJ2-5
d_gene: .
abundance: .
CDR3nt: TGTGCCAGCAGTCCCTCCGGGGCCCAAGAGACCCAGTACTTC
CDR3aa: CASSPSGAQETQYF

v_gene: TRBV7-2
j_gene: TRBJ1-2
d_gene: .
abundance: .
CDR3nt: TGTGCCAGCAGCTTAGCGTCCCTACAGTCCTATGGCTACACCTTC
CDR3aa: CASSLASLQSYGYTF

v_gene: TRBV7-3
j_gene: TRBJ2-1
d_gene: TRBD2
abundance: .
CDR3nt: TGTGCCAGCAGCTCACCCGGCGGGGGGCACAATGAGCAGTTCTTC
CDR3aa: CASSSPGGGHNEQFF

v_gene: TRBV6-5
j_gene: TRBJ1-2
d_gene: .
abundance: few
CDR3nt: TGTGCCACCCAGGGTTCCAGAGGTTATGGCTACACCTTC
CDR3aa: CATQGSRGYGYTF

v_gene: TRBV5-1
j_gene: TRBJ1-1
d_gene: TRBD1
abundance: .
CDR3nt: TGCGCCAGCAGCATGATAATACAGGGGGAGACTGAAGCTTTCTTT
CDR3aa: CASSMIIQGETEAFF

v_gene: TRBV5-1
j_gene: TRBJ1-4
d_gene: .
abundance: .
CDR3nt: TGCGCCAGCAGCTTCCAGGGGTTTACTAATGAAAAACTGTTTTTT
CDR3aa: CASSFQGFTNEKLFF

v_gene: TRBV6-5
j_gene: TRBJ1-1
d_gene: .
abundance: .
CDR3nt: TGTGCCAGCACCTGGGGAGTTGGGACTGAAGCTTTCTTT
CDR3aa: CASTWGVGTEAFF

v_gene: TRBV4-2
j_gene: TRBJ1-2
d_gene: TRBD1
abundance: .
CDR3nt: TGTGCCAGCAGCCAAGGCGCCACAGGGGCCATGGGCTACACCTTC
CDR3aa: CASSQGATGAMGYTF

v_gene: TRBV2
j_gene: TRBJ1-5
d_gene: TRBD1
abundance: .
CDR3nt: TGTGCCAGCAGCGTCCAGGGGGCCTATCAGCCCCAGCATTTT
CDR3aa: CASSVQGAYQPQHF

v_gene: TRBV25-1
j_gene: TRBJ1-2
d_gene: .
abundance: .
CDR3nt: TGTGCCAGCAGTGATCCTGCCAGGGCGCAGGATGGCTACACCTTC
CDR3aa: CASSDPARAQDGYTF

v_gene: TRBV5-8
j_gene: TRBJ1-6
d_gene: TRBD1
abundance: few
CDR3nt: TGTGCCAGCACTGGGACAGGGGGCTCACCCCTCCACTTT
CDR3aa: CASTGTGGSPLHF

v_gene: TRBV2
j_gene: TRBJ2-2
d_gene: TRBD2
abundance: .
CDR3nt: TGTGCCACCAAGTTGGGTAGCGGGGGAAGTGGCACCGGGGAGCTGTTTTTT
CDR3aa: CATKLGSGGSGTGELFF

v_gene: TRBV4-3
j_gene: TRBJ1-6
d_gene: .
abundance: .
CDR3nt: TGCGCCAGCAGCCAAGGTATGCCAAGGGTAGGATCACCCCTCCACTTT
CDR3aa: CASSQGMPRVGSPLHF

v_gene: TRBV4-1
j_gene: TRBJ2-5
d_gene: TRBD1
abundance: once
CDR3nt: TGCGCCAGCAGCCAAGAGGGGACAGGGGGAGGTGAGACCCAGTACTTC
CDR3aa: CASSQEGTGGGETQYF

v_gene: TRBV7-8
j_gene: TRBJ1-4
d_gene: .
abundance: .
CDR3nt: TGTGCCAGCAGCTTGATGGCGACTAATGAAAAACTGTTTTTT
CDR3aa: CASSLMATNEKLFF

v_gene: TRBV4-2
j_gene: TRBJ1-3
d_gene: TRBD1
abundance: .
CDR3nt: TGTGCCAGCAGCCGGGACAGGGGGGTTGGAAACACCATATATTTT
CDR3aa: CASSRDRGVGNTIYF

v_gene: TRBV19
j_gene: TRBJ1-4
d_gene: TRBD1
abundance: .
CDR3nt: TGTGCCAGTAGCAGGGGGAGATCTAATGAAAAACTGTTTTTT
CDR3aa: CASSRGRSNEKLFF

v_gene: TRBV2
j_gene: TRBJ2-7
d_gene: TRBD1
abundance: .
CDR3nt: TGTGCCAGCAAGATACCGGGACAGGGAAGGTCCTACGAGCAGTACTTC
CDR3aa: CASKIPGQGRSYEQYF

v_gene: TRBV5-1
j_gene: TRBJ2-5
d_gene: TRBD1
abundance: .
CDR3nt: TGCGCCAGCAACGAACAGGGGCCTTTCCAAGAGACCCAGTACTTC
CDR3aa: CASNEQGPFQETQYF

v_gene: TRBV7-9
j_gene: TRBJ2-3
d_gene: .
abundance: .
CDR3nt: TGTGCCAGCAGCTTGGGAACCCTGAGCACAGATACGCAGTATTTT
CDR3aa: CASSLGTLSTDTQYF

v_gene: TRBV7-6
j_gene: TRBJ1-1
d_gene: .
abundance: .
CDR3nt: TGTGCCAGCAGCCCTATGCAGGGACTTGAAGCTTTCTTT
CDR3aa: CASSPMQGLEAFF